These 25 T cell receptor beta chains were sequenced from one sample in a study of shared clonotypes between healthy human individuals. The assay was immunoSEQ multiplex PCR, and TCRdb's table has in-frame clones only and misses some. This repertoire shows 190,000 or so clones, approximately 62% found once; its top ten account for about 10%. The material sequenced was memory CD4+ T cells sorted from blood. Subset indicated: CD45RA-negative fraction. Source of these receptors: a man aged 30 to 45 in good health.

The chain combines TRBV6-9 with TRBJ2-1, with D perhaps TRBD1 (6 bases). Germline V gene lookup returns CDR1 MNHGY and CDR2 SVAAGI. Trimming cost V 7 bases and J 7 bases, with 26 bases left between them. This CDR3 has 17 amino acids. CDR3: CASTLSRTEKQPNEQFF. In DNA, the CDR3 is TGTGCCAGCACCTTGTCCCGGACAGAAAAGCAACCTAATGAGCAGTTCTTC.

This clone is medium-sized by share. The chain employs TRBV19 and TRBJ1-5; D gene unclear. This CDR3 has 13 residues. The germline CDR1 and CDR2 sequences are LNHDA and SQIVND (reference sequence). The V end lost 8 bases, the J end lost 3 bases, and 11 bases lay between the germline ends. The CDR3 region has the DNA TGTGCCAGTGGAGGACCGTACAATCAGCCCCAGCATTTT. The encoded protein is CASGGPYNQPQHF.

CDR3 in amino acids: CASSLEGLQGLTYEQYF. CDR3 bases: TGCGCCAGCAGCTTGGAGGGGCTACAGGGTCTCACCTACGAGCAGTACTTC. The chain carries TRBV5-1 and TRBJ2-7, with D possibly matching TRBD1 (6 bases). This CDR3 has 17 amino acids. V gave up 0 bases and J gave up 2 bases, with 18 bases separating them. CDR1 SGHRS and CDR2 YFSETQ come from the germline V gene.

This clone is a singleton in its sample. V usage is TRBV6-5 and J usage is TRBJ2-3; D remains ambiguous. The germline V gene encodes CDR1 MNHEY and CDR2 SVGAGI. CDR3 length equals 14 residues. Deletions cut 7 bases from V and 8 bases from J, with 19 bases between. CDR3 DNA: TGTGCCAGCAAGGCAGGACCCGGTGTAGGTACGCAGTATTTT. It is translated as CASKAGPGVGTQYF.

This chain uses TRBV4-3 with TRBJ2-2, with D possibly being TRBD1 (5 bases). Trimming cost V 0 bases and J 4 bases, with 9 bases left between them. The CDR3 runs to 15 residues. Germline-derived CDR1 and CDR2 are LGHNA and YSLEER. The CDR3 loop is CASSQENRPTGELFF. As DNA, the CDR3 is TGCGCCAGCAGCCAAGAAAACAGGCCCACCGGGGAGCTGTTTTTT.

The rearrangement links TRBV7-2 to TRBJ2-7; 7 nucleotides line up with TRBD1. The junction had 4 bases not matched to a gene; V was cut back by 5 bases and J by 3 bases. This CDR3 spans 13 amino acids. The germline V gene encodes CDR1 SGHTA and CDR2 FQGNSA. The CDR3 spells CASSPRTGYEQYF. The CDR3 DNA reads TGTGCCAGCAGCCCAAGGACAGGCTACGAGCAGTACTTC.

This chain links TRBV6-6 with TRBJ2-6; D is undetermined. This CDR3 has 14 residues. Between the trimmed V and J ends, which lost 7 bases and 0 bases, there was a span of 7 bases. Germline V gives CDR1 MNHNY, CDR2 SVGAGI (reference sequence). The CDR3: CASTISSGANVLTF. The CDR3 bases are TGTGCCAGCACAATTTCCTCTGGGGCCAACGTCCTGACTTTC.

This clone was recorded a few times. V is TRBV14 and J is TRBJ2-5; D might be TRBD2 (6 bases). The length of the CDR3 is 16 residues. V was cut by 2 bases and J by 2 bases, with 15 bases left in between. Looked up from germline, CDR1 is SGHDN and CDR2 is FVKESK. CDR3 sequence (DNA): TGTGCCAGCAGCCAACGGAGGGGCCTTCCTCAAGAGACCCAGTACTTC. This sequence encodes CASSQRRGLPQETQYF.

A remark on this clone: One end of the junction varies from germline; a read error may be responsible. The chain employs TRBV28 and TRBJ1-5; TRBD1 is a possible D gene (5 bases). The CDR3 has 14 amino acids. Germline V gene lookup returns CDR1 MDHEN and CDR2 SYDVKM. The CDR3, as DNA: TGTGCCAGCAATTTAGACAGCTATAATCAGCCCCAGCATTTT. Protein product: CASNLDSYNQPQHF.

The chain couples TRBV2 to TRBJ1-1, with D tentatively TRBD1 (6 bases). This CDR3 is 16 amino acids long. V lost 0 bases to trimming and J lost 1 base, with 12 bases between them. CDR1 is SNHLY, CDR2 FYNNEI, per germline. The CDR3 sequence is CASSEARGGANTEAFF. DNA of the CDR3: TGTGCCAGCAGTGAAGCCAGAGGGGGAGCGAACACTGAAGCTTTCTTT.

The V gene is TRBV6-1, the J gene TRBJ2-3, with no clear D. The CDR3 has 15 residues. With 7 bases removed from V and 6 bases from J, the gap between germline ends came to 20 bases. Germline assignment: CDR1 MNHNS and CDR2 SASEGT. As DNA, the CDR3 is TGTGCCAGCAAAGAAGTCGAGGCTCCGAGGGATACGCAGTATTTT. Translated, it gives CASKEVEAPRDTQYF.

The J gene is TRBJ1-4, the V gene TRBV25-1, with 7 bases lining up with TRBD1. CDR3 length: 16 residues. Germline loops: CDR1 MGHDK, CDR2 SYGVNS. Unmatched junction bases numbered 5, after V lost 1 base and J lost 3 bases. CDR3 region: CASSEFLGQANEKLFF. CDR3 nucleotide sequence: TGTGCCAGCAGTGAATTCTTAGGACAGGCTAATGAAAAACTGTTTTTT.

In DNA, the CDR3 is TGTGCCAGCAGTCCTCCGGGACTAACCCCGTCGGATACGCAGTATTTT. It specifies CASSPPGLTPSDTQYF. The gene calls are TRBV28 and TRBJ2-3; TRBD2 agrees at 7 bases. This CDR3 has 16 amino acids. CDR1 and CDR2 (germline): MDHEN, SYDVKM. Trimming cost V 5 bases and J 6 bases; bases outside gene matches: 14.

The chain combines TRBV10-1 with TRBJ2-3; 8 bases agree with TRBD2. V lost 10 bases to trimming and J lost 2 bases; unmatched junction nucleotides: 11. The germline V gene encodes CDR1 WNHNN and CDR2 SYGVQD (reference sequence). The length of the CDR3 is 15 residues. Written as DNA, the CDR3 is TGCGCCAACCCCCTACTAGCGGTACCCACAGATACGCAGTATTTT. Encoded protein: CANPLLAVPTDTQYF.

The CDR3 bases are TGCAGCTCAAGCCTGACAGGGTATGGCTACACCTTC. Residues: CSSSLTGYGYTF. The chain carries TRBV29-1 and TRBJ1-2; the match to TRBD1 covers 7 bases. Trimming took 8 bases from V and 5 from J; bases not matched to a gene: 8. Germline lookup yields CDR1 SQVTM and CDR2 ANQGSEA. The CDR3 extends over 12 amino acids.

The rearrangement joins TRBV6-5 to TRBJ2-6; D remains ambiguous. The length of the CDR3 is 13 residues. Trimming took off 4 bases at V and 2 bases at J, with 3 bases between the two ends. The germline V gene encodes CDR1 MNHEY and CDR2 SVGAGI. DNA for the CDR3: TGTGCCAGCAGTTCTACTGGGGCCAACGTCCTGACTTTC. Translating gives CASSSTGANVLTF.

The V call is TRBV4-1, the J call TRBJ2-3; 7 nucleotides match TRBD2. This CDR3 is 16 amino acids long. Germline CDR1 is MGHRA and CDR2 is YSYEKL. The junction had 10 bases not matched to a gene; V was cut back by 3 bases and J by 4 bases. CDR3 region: CASSQTGLGSADTQYF. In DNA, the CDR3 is TGCGCCAGCAGCCAGACCGGACTAGGTAGTGCAGATACGCAGTATTTT.

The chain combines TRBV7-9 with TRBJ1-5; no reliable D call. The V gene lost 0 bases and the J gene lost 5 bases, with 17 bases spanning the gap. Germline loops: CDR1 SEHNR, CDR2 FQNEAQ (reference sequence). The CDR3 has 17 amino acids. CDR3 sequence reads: CASSLAMRGQSDQPQHF. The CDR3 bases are TGTGCCAGCAGCTTAGCGATGAGAGGGCAGTCCGATCAGCCCCAGCATTTT.

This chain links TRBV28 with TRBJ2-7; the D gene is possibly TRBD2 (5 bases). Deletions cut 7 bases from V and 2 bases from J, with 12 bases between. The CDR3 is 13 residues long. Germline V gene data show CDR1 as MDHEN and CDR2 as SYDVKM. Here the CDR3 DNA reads TGTGCCAGCAAGATCGGGGATACCTACGAGCAGTACTTC. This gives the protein CASKIGDTYEQYF.

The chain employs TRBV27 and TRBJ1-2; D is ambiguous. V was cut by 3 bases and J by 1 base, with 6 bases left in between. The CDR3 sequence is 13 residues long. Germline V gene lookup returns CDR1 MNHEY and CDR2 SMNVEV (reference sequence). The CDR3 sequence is CASSLTYNYGYTF. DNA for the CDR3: TGTGCCAGCAGTTTGACATATAACTATGGCTACACCTTC.

Written as DNA, the CDR3 is TGTGCCAGCAGCCCCGGGGCAGGGGTTCAGCCCCAGCATTTT. It is translated as CASSPGAGVQPQHF. This sequence joins TRBV6-5 and TRBJ1-5; perhaps TRBD1 as D (6 bases). Trimming took off 6 bases at V and 6 bases at J, with 15 bases between the two ends. Germline CDR1 reads MNHEY; CDR2 reads SVGAGI. This CDR3 has 14 amino acids.

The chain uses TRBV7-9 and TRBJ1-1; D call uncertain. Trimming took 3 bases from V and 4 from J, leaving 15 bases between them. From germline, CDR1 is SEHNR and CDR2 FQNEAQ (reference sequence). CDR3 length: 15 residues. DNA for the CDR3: TGTGCCAGCAGCTTTCTCGGGGAGGAAGGCACTGAAGCTTTCTTT. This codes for CASSFLGEEGTEAFF.

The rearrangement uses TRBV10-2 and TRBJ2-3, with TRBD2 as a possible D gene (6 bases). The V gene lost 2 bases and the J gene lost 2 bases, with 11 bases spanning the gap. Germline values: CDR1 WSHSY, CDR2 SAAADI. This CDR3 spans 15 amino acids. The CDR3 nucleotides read TGCGCCAGCAGTGAGCAGCGGGTGAACACAGATACGCAGTATTTT. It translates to CASSEQRVNTDTQYF.

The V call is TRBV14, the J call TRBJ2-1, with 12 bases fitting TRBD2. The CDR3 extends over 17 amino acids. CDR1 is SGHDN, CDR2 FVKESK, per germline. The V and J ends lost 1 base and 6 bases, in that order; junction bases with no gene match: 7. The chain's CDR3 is CASSQGTSGIWGNEQFF. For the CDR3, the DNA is TGTGCCAGCAGCCAAGGGACTAGCGGGATTTGGGGCAATGAGCAGTTCTTC.

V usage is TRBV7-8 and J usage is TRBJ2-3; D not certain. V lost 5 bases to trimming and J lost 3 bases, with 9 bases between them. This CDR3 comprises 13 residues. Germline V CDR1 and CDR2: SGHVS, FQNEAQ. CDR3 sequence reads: CASSRAGTDTQYF. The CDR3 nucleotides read TGTGCCAGCAGCCGGGCTGGGACAGATACGCAGTATTTT.